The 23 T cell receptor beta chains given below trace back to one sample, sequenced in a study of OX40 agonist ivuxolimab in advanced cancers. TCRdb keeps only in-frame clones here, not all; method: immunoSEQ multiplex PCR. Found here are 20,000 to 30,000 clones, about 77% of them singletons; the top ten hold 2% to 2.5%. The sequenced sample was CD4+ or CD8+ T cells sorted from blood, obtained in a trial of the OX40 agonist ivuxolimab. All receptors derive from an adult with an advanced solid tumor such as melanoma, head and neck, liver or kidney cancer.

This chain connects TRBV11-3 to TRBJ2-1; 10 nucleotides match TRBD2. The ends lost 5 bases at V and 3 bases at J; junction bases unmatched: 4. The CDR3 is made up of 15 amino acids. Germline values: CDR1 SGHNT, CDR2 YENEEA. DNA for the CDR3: TGTGCCAGCAGCGCTAGCGGGAGTAACTACAATGAGCAGTTCTTC. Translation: CASSASGSNYNEQFF.

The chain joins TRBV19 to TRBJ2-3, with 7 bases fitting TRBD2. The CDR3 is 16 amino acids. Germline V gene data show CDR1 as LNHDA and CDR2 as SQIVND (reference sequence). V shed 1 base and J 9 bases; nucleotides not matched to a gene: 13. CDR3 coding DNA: TGTGCCAGTAGTATAGTTCGTGGCGGGAGAAACGGCACGCAGTATTTT. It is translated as CASSIVRGGRNGTQYF.

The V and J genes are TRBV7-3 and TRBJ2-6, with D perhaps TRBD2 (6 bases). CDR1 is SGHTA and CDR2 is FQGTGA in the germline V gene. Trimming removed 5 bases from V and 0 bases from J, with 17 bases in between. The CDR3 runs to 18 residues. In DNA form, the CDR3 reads TGTGCCAGCAGCCCACGGGTTCGGGGACTCTCTGGGGCCAACGTCCTGACTTTC. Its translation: CASSPRVRGLSGANVLTF.

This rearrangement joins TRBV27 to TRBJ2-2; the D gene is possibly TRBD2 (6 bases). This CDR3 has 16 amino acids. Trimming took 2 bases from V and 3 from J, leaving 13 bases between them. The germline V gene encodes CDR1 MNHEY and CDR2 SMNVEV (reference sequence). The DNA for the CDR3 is TGTGCCAGCAGTTTAGGGTGGGGGGAAGACACCGGGGAGCTGTTTTTT. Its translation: CASSLGWGEDTGELFF.

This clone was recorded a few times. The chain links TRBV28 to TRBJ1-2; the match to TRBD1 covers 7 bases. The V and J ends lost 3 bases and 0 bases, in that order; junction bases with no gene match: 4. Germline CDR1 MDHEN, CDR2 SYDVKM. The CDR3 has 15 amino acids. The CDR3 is CASSLGTVANYGYTF. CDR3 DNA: TGTGCCAGCAGTTTGGGGACAGTAGCTAACTATGGCTACACCTTC.

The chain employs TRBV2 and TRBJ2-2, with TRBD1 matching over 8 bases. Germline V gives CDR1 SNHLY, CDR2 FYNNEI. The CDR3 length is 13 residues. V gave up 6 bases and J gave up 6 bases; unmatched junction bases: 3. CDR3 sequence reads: CASREQGAGELFF. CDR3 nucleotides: TGTGCCAGCAGGGAACAGGGGGCCGGGGAGCTGTTTTTT.

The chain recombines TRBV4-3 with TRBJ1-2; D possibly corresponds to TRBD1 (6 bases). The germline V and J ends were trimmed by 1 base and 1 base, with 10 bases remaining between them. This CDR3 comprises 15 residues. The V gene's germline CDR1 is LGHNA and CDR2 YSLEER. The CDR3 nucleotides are TGCGCCAGCAGCCAAGGACAGGCAAATAACTATGGCTACACCTTC. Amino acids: CASSQGQANNYGYTF.

Here the CDR3 reads CASSQSPWDRDHRGTEAFF. The CDR3 region has the DNA TGCGCCAGCAGTCAATCCCCTTGGGACAGGGACCACCGGGGCACTGAAGCTTTCTTT. This chain connects TRBV23-1 to TRBJ1-1, with 9 bases matching TRBD1. TRBV23-1 is noted as an ORF with a role that remains uncertain. This CDR3 has 19 amino acids. V gave up 0 bases and J gave up 4 bases; unmatched junction bases: 15.

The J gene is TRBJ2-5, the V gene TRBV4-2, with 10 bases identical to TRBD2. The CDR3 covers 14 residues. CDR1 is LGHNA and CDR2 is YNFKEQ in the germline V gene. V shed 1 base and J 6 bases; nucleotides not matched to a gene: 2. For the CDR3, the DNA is TGTGCCAGCAGCCAAGCTAGCGGGGGTAAGACCCAGTACTTC. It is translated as CASSQASGGKTQYF.

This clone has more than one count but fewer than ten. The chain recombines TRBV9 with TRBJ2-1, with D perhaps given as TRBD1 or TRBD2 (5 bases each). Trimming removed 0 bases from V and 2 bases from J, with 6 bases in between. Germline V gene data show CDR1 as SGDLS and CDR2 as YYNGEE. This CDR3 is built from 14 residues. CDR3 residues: CASSVAGPYNEQFF. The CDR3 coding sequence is TGTGCCAGCAGCGTAGCGGGGCCCTACAATGAGCAGTTCTTC.

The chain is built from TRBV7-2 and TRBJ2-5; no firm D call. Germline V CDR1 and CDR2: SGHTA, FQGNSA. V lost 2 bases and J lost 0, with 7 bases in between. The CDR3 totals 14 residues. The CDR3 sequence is CASSLPGYQETQYF. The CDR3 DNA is TGTGCCAGCAGCTTACCAGGCTACCAAGAGACCCAGTACTTC.

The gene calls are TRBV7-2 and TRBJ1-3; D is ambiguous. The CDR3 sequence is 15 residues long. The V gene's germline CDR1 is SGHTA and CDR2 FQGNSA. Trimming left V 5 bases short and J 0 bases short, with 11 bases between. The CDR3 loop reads CASSRDLLSGNTIYF. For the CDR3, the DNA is TGTGCCAGCAGCCGGGATTTACTCTCTGGAAACACCATATATTTT.

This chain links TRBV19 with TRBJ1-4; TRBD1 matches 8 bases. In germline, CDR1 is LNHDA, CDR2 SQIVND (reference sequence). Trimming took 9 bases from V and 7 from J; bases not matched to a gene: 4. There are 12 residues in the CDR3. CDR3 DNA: TGTGCCAGCGGCGGACAGGGTGAAAAACTGTTTTTT. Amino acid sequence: CASGGQGEKLFF. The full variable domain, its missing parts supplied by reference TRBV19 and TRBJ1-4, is DGGITQSPKYLFRKEGQNVTLSCEQNLNHDAMYWYRQDPGQGLRLIYYSQIVNDFQKGDIAEGYSVSREKKESFPLTVTSAQKNPTAFYLCASGGQGEKLFFGSGTQLSVL.

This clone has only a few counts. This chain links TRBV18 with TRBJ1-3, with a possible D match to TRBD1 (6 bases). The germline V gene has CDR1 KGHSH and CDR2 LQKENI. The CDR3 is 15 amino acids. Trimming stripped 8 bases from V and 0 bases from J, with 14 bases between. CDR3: CASHMGAHSGNTIYF. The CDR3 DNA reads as TGTGCCAGCCACATGGGGGCCCACTCTGGAAACACCATATATTTT.

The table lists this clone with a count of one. DNA for the CDR3: TGTGCCAGCAGCTTAGGGGGTTCCGTGGCCGGGGCCGAGCAGTACTTC. It translates to CASSLGGSVAGAEQYF. The chain carries TRBV7-2 and TRBJ2-7, with D possibly being TRBD1 or TRBD2 (5 bases each). V gave up 1 base and J gave up 6 bases, with 19 bases separating them. This CDR3 has 16 amino acids. Germline V gene data show CDR1 as SGHTA and CDR2 as FQGNSA.

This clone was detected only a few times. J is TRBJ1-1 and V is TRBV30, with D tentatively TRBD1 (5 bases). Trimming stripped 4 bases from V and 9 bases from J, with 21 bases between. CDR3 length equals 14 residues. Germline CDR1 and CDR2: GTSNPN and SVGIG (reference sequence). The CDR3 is CAWTRQGVRDQAFF. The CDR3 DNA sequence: TGTGCCTGGACACGACAAGGGGTGCGTGACCAAGCTTTCTTT.

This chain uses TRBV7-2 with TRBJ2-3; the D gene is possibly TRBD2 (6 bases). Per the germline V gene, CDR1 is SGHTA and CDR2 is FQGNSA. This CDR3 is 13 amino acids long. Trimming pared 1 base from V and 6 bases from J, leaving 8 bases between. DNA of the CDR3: TGTGCCAGCAGCTTAGTTGGGGGGGATACGCAGTATTTT. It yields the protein CASSLVGGDTQYF.

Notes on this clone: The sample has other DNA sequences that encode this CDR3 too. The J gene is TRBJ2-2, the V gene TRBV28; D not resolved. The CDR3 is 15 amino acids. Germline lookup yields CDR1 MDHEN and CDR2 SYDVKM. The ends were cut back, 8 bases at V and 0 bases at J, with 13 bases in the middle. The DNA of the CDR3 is TGTGCCAGCGGTACCCCGTTCGCGAACACCGGGGAGCTGTTTTTT. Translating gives CASGTPFANTGELFF.

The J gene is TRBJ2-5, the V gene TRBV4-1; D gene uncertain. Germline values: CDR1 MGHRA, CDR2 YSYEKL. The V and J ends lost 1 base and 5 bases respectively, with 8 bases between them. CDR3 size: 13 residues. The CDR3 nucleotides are TGCGCCAGCAGCCAAGGACGACGCGAGACCCAGTACTTC. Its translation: CASSQGRRETQYF.

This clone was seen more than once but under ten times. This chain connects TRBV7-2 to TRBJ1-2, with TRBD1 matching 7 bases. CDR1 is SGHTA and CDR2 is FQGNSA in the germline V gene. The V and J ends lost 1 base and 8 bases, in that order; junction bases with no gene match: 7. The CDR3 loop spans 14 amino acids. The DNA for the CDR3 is TGTGCCAGCAGCTTAGGTGACAGGGCACGCGGCTACACCTTC. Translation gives CASSLGDRARGYTF.

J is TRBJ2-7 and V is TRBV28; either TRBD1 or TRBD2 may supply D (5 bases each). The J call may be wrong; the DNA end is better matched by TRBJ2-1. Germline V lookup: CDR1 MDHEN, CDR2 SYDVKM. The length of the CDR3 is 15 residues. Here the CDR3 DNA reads TGTGCCAGCAGACGGGGACCGGCCGCCTACAATGAGCAGTTCTTC. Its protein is CASRRGPAAYNEQFF.

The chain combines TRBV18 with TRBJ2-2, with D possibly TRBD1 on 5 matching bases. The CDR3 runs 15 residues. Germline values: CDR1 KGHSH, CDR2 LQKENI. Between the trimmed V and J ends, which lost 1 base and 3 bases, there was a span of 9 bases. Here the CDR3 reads CASSPQGQDTGELFF. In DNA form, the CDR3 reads TGTGCCAGCTCACCACAGGGGCAGGACACCGGGGAGCTGTTTTTT. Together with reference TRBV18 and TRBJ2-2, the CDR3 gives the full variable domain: NAGVMQNPRHLVRRRGQEARLRCSPMKGHSHVYWYRQLPEEGLKFMVYLQKENIIDESGMPKERFSAEFPKEGPSILRIQQVVRGDSAAYFCASSPQGQDTGELFFGEGSRLTVL.

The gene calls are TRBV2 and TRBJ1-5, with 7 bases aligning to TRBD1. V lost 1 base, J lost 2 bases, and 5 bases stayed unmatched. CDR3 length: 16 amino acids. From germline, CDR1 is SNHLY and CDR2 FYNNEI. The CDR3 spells CASSEGTQGGNQPQHF. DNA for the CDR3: TGTGCCAGCAGTGAAGGGACCCAGGGGGGCAATCAGCCCCAGCATTTT.